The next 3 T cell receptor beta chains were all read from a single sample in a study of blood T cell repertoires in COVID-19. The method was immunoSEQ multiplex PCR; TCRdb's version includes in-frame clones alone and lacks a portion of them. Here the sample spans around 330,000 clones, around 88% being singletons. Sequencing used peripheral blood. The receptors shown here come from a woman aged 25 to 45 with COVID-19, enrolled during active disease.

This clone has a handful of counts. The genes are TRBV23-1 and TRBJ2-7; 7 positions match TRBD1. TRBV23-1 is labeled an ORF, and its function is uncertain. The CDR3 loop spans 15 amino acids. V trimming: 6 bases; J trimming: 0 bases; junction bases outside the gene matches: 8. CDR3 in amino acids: CASSRTGTDSYEQYV. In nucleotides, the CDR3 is TGCGCCAGCAGCCGGACCGGGACAGACTCCTACGAGCAGTACGTC.

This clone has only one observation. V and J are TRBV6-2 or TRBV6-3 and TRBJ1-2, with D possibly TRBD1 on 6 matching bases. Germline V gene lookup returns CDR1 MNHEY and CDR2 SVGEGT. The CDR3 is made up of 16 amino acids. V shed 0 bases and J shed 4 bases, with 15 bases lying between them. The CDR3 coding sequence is TGTGCCAGCAGTTACTCGACGGGGGGGCCCAGCTATGGCTACACCTTC. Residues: CASSYSTGGPSYGYTF.

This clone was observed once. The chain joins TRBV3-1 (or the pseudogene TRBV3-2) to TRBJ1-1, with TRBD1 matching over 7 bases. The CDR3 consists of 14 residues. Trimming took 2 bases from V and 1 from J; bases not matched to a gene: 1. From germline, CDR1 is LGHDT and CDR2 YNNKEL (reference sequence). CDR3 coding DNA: TGTGCCAGCAGCCAAAGGGGGCAGAACACTGAAGCTTTCTTT. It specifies CASSQRGQNTEAFF.